The sample holds a few counts of the clone carrying this T cell receptor beta chain. Its antigen is unidentified. Trimming cost V 0 bases and J 2 bases, with 11 bases left between them. CDR1 SGHNT and CDR2 YENEEA come from the germline V gene. The CDR3 sequence is 16 residues long. This sample was included in a study of identical twins. TCRdb re-derived calls from the 5' RACE reads in MiXCR, one entry per CDR3 protein. The table lists about 690,000 distinct CDR3 sequences, less than 7% of them singletons. Study outcomes and limitations: Whereas memory repertoires showed no such difference, abundant cord blood beta clonotypes carried fewer insertions. Model-predicted out-of-frame TCR alpha sharing fell below observed values in monozygotic twins.

Healthy Caucasians supplied all donations. The gene calls are TRBV11-3 and TRBJ2-4; TRBD2 is a possible D gene (6 bases). This receptor was obtained from a man younger than 30 in good health. The sequenced sample was naive T cells sorted from blood. The CDR3, as DNA: TGTGCCAGCAGCTTAGATGGAGGGAGAACCAAAAACATTCAGTACTTC. Its protein is CASSLDGGRTKNIQYF. The variable domain in full, with the rest retrieved from reference TRBV11-3 and TRBJ2-4, is EAGVVQSPRYKIIEKKQPVAFWCNPISGHNTLYWYLQNLGQGPELLIRYENEEAVDDSQLPKDRFSAERLKGVDSTLKIQPAELGDSAVYLCASSLDGGRTKNIQYFGAGTRLSVL.